This is a list of T cell receptor beta chains from one sample in a study of response to subunit inactivated influenza vaccine. Each CDR3 protein gets one entry after TCRdb re-called the RT-PCR reads with MiXCR. The sample lists 450,000 to 600,000 distinct CDR3 sequences; approximately 6.9% were seen once. This specimen consisted of PBMCs from blood, obtained less than 30 months after vaccination. The receptors were gathered from a man between 45 and 75 years old who received an inactivated influenza vaccine. Both conserved end residues are part of each CDR3. A D gene is named only where the DNA matches it firmly. Expanded clones get a size class; other rows say once, few or many, or leave the size out.

V	length	size	J	D	DNA	CDR3
TRBV5-6	15	.	TRBJ2-3	TRBD2	TGTGCCATCGGCCCCCGGCGGGGGAGCACAGATACGCAGTATTTT	CAIGPRRGSTDTQYF
TRBV12-3/TRBV12-4	15	.	TRBJ2-7	TRBD2	TGTGCCAGCAGACCCGGACTAGCGAGACACCACGAGCAGTACTTC	CASRPGLARHHEQYF
TRBV30	14	once	TRBJ2-3	.	TGTGCCTGGAGAACAGGGACCGGAGCAGATACGCAGTATTTT	CAWRTGTGADTQYF
TRBV7-2	15	few	TRBJ1-2	.	TGTGCCAGCAGCTTAGTGGCAGGCCCGGACTATGGCTACACCTTC	CASSLVAGPDYGYTF
TRBV20-1	16	.	TRBJ2-2	.	TGCAGTGCTAGAGATGCCGGCGGAATAGGGACCGGGGAGCTGTTTTTT	CSARDAGGIGTGELFF
TRBV20-1	16	.	TRBJ1-4	.	TGCAGTGCTAAAATAACGGGAGCGTGGGAAAATGAAAAACTGTTTTTT	CSAKITGAWENEKLFF
TRBV20-1	14	few	TRBJ1-6	.	TGCAGTGCCGGGGCCGGCGGGTATAATTCACCCCTCCACTTT	CSAGAGGYNSPLHF
TRBV7-9	15	.	TRBJ2-7	.	TGTGCCAGCAGCTTAACAATTGGAGGGGCCTACGAGCAGTACTTC	CASSLTIGGAYEQYF
TRBV5-1	15	few	TRBJ2-3	.	TGCGCCAGCAGCCCCGGCCGAAGCTTCACAGATACGCAGTATTTT	CASSPGRSFTDTQYF
TRBV3-1	15	.	TRBJ2-3	TRBD2	TGTGCCAGCAGCTATACGGGACTAGCGGGAGATACGCAGTATTTT	CASSYTGLAGDTQYF
TRBV23-1	14	few	TRBJ2-7	.	TGCGCCAGCAGTCAATCGATGAGGGAGTACGAGCAGTACTTC	CASSQSMREYEQYF
TRBV20-1	12	.	TRBJ1-1	.	TGCAGTGCTAGAAGTTCGTCCTTGGAAGCTTTCTTT	CSARSSSLEAFF
TRBV6-1	15	many	TRBJ2-7	.	TGTGCCAGCAGGGAGTCGGGAACGGGCCCCTACGAGCAGTACTTC	CASRESGTGPYEQYF
TRBV19	12	.	TRBJ1-1	.	TGTGCCAGTGGCGTTACAAGGGCTGAAGCTTTCTTT	CASGVTRAEAFF
TRBV4-2	13	many	TRBJ2-5	TRBD2	TGTGCCAGCAGTCCCGGGGAGGGAGAGACCCAGTACTTC	CASSPGEGETQYF
TRBV6-5	14	.	TRBJ2-7	TRBD2	TGTGCCAGCAGTTGGGGCCGGGAGGGCTACGAGCAGTACTTC	CASSWGREGYEQYF
TRBV28	14	few	TRBJ1-6	.	TGTGCCAGCAGTTTATTCAGGGAAGGTTCACCCCTCCACTTT	CASSLFREGSPLHF
TRBV5-6	16	many	TRBJ2-1	TRBD2	TGTGCCAGCAGCGGTAGTCTCGGACTAGCGGGAACTGAGCAGTTCTTC	CASSGSLGLAGTEQFF
TRBV4-2	15	.	TRBJ2-1	TRBD2	TGTGCCAGCAGCAAGACTAGCGGGGGGGCCCCTGAGCAGTTCTTC	CASSKTSGGAPEQFF
TRBV7-2	12	many	TRBJ1-1	.	TGTGCCAGCAGCCGATTCTCCGGGGCAGCTTTCTTT	CASSRFSGAAFF
TRBV19	14	.	TRBJ2-7	.	TGTGCCAGTAGGGTGACAGCTACATCCTACGAGCAGTACTTC	CASRVTATSYEQYF
TRBV24-1	15	.	TRBJ2-2	TRBD2	TGTGCCACCGGATCCGGGACTAGGCGTACCGGGGAGCTGTTTTTT	CATGSGTRRTGELFF